The 8 T cell receptor beta chains listed next were all sequenced from one sample in a study of shared clonotypes between healthy human individuals. Data came from immunoSEQ multiplex PCR; TCRdb stores just in-frame clones and leaves some out. In the table there are some 490,000 clones, around 73% of which are singletons. Sequenced material: PBMCs. These receptors were obtained from a middle-aged woman in good health. Some clones in this sample may be carry-over from other donors' samples.

This clone has a handful of counts. This rearrangement joins TRBV15 to TRBJ1-1; D unclear. The V gene's germline CDR1 is LNHNV and CDR2 YYDKDF (reference sequence). The CDR3 is made up of 15 amino acids. Deletions cut 0 bases from V and 5 bases from J, with 13 bases between. CDR3 DNA: TGTGCCACCAGCAGAGACCCAACGGGGAGTACTGAAGCTTTCTTT. It specifies CATSRDPTGSTEAFF.

About this clone: With a far larger clone one base away, a read error is the likely cause. Other DNA sequences in the same sample also yield this CDR3. This chain joins TRBV2 and TRBJ1-5; unclear D gene. The CDR3 has 13 amino acids. In germline, CDR1 is SNHLY, CDR2 FYNNEI. The CDR3 bases are TGTGCCAGCAGTGAAGACGTTAATCAGCCCCAGCATTTC. The encoded protein is CASSEDVNQPQHF.

In regard to this clone: A read error may produce the germline difference seen at one junction end. The chain joins TRBV7-7 to TRBJ2-3; the D is unclear. The CDR3 contains 15 residues. Germline lookup yields CDR1 SSHAT and CDR2 FNYEAQ (reference sequence). CDR3 sequence (DNA): TGTGCTAGCAGCTTAGGATTGGCTAGTTCAGATACGCAGTATTTT. The encoded protein is CASSLGLASSDTQYF. The full variable domain, its missing parts supplied by reference TRBV7-7 and TRBJ2-3, is GAGVSQSPRYKVTKRGQDVTLRCDPISSHATLYWYQQALGQGPEFLTYFNYEAQPDKSGLPSDRFSAERPEGSISTLTIQRTEQRDSAMYRCASSLGLASSDTQYFGPGTRLTVL.

This chain links TRBV6-1 with TRBJ1-5; D is unclear. CDR3 size: 12 residues. Deletions cut 6 bases from V and 4 bases from J, with 7 bases between. Per germline, CDR1 MNHNS and CDR2 SASEGT. The CDR3 is CASRPPNQPQHF. The CDR3 nucleotides are TGTGCCAGCAGGCCCCCAAATCAGCCCCAGCATTTT.

In the case of this clone: It may be a read error: a sequence one base away is much more abundant. The chain recombines TRBV6-1 with TRBJ2-1, with 7 bases fitting TRBD2. CDR3 length: 15 residues. Losses at the gene ends were 8 bases for V and 4 bases for J; bases not matched to a gene: 11. In germline, CDR1 is MNHNS, CDR2 SASEGT. CDR3 in amino acids: CASGVQGGSYNEQFF. In DNA, the CDR3 is TGTGCCAGCGGCGTCCAGGGCGGGAGTTACAATGAGCAGTTCTTC.

V usage is TRBV7-7 and J usage is TRBJ2-5; D gene uncertain. The CDR3 is made up of 13 amino acids. V gave up 0 bases and J gave up 5 bases, with 7 bases separating them. Germline V gene data show CDR1 as SSHAT and CDR2 as FNYEAQ (reference sequence). CDR3 loop: CASSLALVETQYF. The CDR3 DNA reads TGTGCCAGCAGCTTAGCGTTAGTGGAGACCCAGTACTTC.

Note on this clone: At one end the junction does not follow the germline gene, possibly because of a read error. The sample holds other DNA sequences that translate to the same CDR3. The chain joins TRBV30 to TRBJ2-3; maybe TRBD1 (5 bases). The CDR3 contains 16 residues. Germline V CDR1 and CDR2: GTSNPN, SVGIG (reference sequence). CDR3 sequence: CAWSVVGVSNLDTQYF. In DNA, the CDR3 is TGCGCCTGGAGTGTAGTAGGGGTATCAAACCTAGATACGCAGTATTTT. The full variable domain, in which reference TRBV30 and TRBJ2-3 provide the parts outside the CDR3, is SQTIHQWPATLVQPVGSPLSLECTVEGTSNPNLYWYRQAAGRGLQLLFYSVGIGQISSEVPQNLSASRPQDRQFILSSKKLLLSDSGFYLCAWSVVGVSNLDTQYFGPGTRLTVL.

The chain links TRBV10-3 to TRBJ2-1; 10 positions agree with TRBD2. V gave up 2 bases and J gave up 8 bases; unmatched junction bases: 9. The CDR3 contains 16 residues. Germline CDR1 ENHRY, CDR2 SYGVKD. CDR3 amino acids: CAISEPGLAEGDEQFF. In nucleotides, the CDR3 is TGTGCCATCAGTGAGCCTGGACTAGCGGAGGGCGATGAGCAGTTCTTC.